The rows below give T cell receptor beta chains drawn from one sample of a study of cytomegalovirus exposure and HLA in healthy donors. Some clones are missing from TCRdb's copy, which holds only in-frame ones; the method was immunoSEQ multiplex PCR. The sample has roughly 200,000 clones, 65% to 90% seen once; the top ten hold 2% to 2.5%. Sequencing input: PBMCs. Receptors originate from a woman aged 50 to 60 in good health and CMV-seronegative. CDR3s leave out the opening cysteine and the closing phenylalanine or tryptophan.

J	length	V	CDR3
TRBJ2-2	13	TRBV4-1	ASGGRTGITGELF
TRBJ2-7	15	TRBV9	ASSEWEGTSELQEQY
TRBJ2-2	14	TRBV28	ASSLWGGGSRGELF
TRBJ2-5	13	TRBV27	ASSFQGGRGETQY
TRBJ2-2	13	TRBV6-6	ASSYGQVHTGELF
TRBJ2-7	12	TRBV28	ASSLPGALYEQY
TRBJ1-2	11	TRBV27	ASSLDGGHGYT
TRBJ2-7	13	TRBV6-5	ASSARRDRTYEQY
TRBJ1-1	13	TRBV5-4	ASSLGTGANTEAF
TRBJ2-7	15	TRBV28	ASSLGQRILGDYEQY
TRBJ2-6	15	TRBV19	ASSTPGSSSGANVLT
TRBJ2-5	14	TRBV4-1	ASSPGLAGPQETQY
TRBJ2-1	12	TRBV7-2	ASSPGQGINEQF
TRBJ2-6	12	TRBV30	AHRRGSGANVLT
TRBJ2-2	14	TRBV7-2	ASSSTSGSYTGELF
TRBJ2-1	9	TRBV29-1	SVDTGVEQF
TRBJ2-1	13	TRBV6-5	ASRPDRGSYNEQF
TRBJ2-4	13	TRBV27	ASSSSGRAKNIQY
TRBJ2-1	16	TRBV11-1	ASSDRSTGALTYNEQF
TRBJ1-4	12	TRBV6-1	ASSEDRQDEKLF